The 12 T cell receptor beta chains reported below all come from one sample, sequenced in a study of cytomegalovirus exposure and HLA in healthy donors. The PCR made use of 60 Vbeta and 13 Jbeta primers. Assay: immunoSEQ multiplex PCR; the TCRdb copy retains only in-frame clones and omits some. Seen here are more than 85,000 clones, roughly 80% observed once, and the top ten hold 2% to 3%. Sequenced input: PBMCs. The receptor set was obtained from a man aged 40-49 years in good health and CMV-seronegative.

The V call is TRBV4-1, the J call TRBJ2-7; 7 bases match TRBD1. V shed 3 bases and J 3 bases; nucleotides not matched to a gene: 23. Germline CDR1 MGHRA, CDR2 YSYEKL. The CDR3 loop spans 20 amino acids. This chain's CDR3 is CASSQLTRGQSGPAIYEQYF. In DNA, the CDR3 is TGCGCCAGCAGCCAGTTAACCAGGGGACAGTCAGGCCCAGCAATCTACGAGCAGTACTTC.

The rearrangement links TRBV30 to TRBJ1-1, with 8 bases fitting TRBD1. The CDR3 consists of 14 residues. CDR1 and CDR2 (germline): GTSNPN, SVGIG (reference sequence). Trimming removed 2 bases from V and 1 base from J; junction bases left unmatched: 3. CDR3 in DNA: TGTGCCTGGAGTCAAGGACAGGGGAACACTGAAGCTTTCTTT. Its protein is CAWSQGQGNTEAFF. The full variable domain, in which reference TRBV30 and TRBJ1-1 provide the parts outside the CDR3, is SQTIHQWPATLVQPVGSPLSLECTVEGTSNPNLYWYRQAAGRGLQLLFYSVGIGQISSEVPQNLSASRPQDRQFILSSKKLLLSDSGFYLCAWSQGQGNTEAFFGQGTRLTVV.

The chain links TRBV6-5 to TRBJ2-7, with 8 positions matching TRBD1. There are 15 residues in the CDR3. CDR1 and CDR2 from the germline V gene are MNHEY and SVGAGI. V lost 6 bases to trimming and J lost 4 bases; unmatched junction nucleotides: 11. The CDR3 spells CASSTSGTGIYEQYF. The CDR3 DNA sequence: TGTGCCAGCAGCACCTCCGGGACAGGAATTTACGAGCAGTACTTC.

CDR3 region: CASSNDRAWGYTF. As DNA, the CDR3 is TGCGCCAGCAGCAACGACAGGGCTTGGGGCTACACCTTC. The V and J genes are TRBV5-1 and TRBJ1-2, with 7 bases that match TRBD1. Trimming at V came to 4 bases and at J to 8 bases, leaving 8 bases not matched to a gene. The CDR3 loop spans 13 amino acids. Per the germline V gene, CDR1 is SGHRS and CDR2 is YFSETQ.

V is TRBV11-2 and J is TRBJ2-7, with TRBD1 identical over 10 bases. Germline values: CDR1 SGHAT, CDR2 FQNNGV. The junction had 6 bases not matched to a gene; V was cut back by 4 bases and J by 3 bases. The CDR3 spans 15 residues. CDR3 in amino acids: CASSSSGTGDYEQYF. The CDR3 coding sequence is TGTGCCAGCAGCTCCTCCGGGACAGGGGACTACGAGCAGTACTTC.

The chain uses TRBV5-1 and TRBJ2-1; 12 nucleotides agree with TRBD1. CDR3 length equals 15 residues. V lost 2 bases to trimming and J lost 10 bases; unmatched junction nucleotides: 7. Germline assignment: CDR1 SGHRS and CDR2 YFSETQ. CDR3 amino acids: CASSLSGQGAGEQFF. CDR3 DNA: TGCGCCAGCAGCTTATCGGGACAGGGGGCGGGGGAGCAGTTCTTC.

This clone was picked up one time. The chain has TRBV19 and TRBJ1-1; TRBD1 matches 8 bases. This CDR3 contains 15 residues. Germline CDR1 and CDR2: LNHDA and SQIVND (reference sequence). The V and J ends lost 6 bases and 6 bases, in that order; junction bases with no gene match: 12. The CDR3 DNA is TGTGCCAGTAGCCACGCCGGACAGGGCGTCGCTGAAGCTTTCTTT. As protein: CASSHAGQGVAEAFF.

The CDR3 DNA reads as TGCGCCAGCAGCCGTGGGACTAGCGGGGTCGCGAACACCGGGGAGCTGTTTTTT. Its protein is CASSRGTSGVANTGELFF. The rearrangement links TRBV4-3 to TRBJ2-2, with 13 bases identical to TRBD2. This CDR3 spans 18 amino acids. Germline values: CDR1 LGHNA, CDR2 YSLEER. The V and J ends lost 4 bases and 0 bases, in that order; junction bases with no gene match: 5.

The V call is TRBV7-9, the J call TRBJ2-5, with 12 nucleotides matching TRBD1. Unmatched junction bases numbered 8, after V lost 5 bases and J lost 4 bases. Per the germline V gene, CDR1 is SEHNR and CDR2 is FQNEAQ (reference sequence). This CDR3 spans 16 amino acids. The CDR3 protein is CASSPRDRGLGETQYF. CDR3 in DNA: TGTGCCAGCAGCCCCAGGGACAGGGGGCTAGGAGAGACCCAGTACTTC.

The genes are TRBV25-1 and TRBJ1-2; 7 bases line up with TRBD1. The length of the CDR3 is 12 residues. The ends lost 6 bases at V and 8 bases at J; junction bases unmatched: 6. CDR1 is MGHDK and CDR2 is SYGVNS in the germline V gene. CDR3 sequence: CASRKQGSGYTF. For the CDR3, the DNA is TGTGCCAGCAGGAAACAGGGGTCAGGCTACACCTTC.

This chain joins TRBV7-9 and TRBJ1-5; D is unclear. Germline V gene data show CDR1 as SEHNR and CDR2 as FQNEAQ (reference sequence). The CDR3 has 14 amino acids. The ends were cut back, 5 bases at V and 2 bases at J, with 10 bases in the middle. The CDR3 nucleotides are TGTGCCAGCAGCCCTGGCTTGGGCAATCAGCCCCAGCATTTT. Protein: CASSPGLGNQPQHF.

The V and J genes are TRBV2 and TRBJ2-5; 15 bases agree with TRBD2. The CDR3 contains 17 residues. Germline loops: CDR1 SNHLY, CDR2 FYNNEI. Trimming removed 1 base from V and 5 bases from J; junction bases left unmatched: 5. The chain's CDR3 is CASSEGTSGGAPETQYF. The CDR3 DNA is TGTGCCAGCAGTGAAGGGACTAGCGGGGGGGCCCCCGAGACCCAGTACTTC.